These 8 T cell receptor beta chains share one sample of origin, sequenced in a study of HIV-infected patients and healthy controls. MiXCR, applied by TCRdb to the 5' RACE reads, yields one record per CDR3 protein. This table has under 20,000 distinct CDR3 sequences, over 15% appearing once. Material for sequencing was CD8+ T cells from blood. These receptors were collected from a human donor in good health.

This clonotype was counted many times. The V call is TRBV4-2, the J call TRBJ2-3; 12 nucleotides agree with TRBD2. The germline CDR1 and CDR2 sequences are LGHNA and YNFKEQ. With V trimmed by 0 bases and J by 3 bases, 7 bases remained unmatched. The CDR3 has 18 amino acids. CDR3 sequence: CASSQDTSGGPGTDTQYF. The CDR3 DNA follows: TGTGCCAGCAGCCAAGATACTAGCGGGGGGCCTGGGACAGATACGCAGTATTTT.

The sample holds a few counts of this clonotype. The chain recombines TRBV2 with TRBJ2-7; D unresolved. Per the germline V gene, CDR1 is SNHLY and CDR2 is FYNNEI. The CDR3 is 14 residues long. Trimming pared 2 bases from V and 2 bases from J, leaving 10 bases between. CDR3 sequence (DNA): TGTGCCAGCAGTGAATCTGCAGTCACCTACGAGCAGTACTTC. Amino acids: CASSESAVTYEQYF.

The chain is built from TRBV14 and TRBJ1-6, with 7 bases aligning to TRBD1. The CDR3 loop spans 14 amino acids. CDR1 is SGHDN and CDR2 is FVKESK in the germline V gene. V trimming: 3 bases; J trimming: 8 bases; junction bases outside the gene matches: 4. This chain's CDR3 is CASSQGRGYSPLHF. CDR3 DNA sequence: TGTGCCAGCAGCCAGGGCAGGGGGTATTCACCCCTCCACTTT.

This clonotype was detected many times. The CDR3 sequence: CASSEWVPGQDTNYGYTF. The DNA of the CDR3 is TGTGCCAGCAGTGAATGGGTCCCGGGACAGGATACTAACTATGGCTACACCTTC. The rearrangement uses TRBV25-1 and TRBJ1-2; 8 nucleotides line up with TRBD1. From germline, CDR1 is MGHDK and CDR2 SYGVNS. The J segment lost 0 bases and the V segment lost 1 base, leaving 10 bases of the junction unmatched. The CDR3 length is 18 residues.

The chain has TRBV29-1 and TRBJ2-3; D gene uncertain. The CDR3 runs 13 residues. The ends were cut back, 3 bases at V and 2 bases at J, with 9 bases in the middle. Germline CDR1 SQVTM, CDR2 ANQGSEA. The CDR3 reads CSVDFAVTDTQYF. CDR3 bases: TGCAGCGTTGATTTCGCCGTCACAGATACGCAGTATTTT.

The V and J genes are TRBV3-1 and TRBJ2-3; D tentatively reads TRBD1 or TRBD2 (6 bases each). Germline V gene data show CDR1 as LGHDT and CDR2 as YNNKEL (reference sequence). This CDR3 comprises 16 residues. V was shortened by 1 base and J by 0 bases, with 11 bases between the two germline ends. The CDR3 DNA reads TGTGCCAGCAGCCAAGGTAGGGGGGAGAGCACAGATACGCAGTATTTT. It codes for CASSQGRGESTDTQYF.

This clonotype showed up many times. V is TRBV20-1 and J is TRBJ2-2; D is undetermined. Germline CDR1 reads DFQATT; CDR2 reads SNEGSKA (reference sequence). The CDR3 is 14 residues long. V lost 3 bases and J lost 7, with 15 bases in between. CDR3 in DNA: TGCAGTGCTAGGACGCAGCCCGAAGTCGGGGAGCTGTTTTTT. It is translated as CSARTQPEVGELFF.

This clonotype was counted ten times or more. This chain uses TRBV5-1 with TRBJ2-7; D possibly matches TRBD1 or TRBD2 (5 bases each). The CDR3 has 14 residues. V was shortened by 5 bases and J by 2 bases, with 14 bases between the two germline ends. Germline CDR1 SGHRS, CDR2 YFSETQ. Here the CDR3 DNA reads TGCGCCAGCAGTTCCGGGACCCTAACCTACGAGCAGTACTTC. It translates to CASSSGTLTYEQYF.